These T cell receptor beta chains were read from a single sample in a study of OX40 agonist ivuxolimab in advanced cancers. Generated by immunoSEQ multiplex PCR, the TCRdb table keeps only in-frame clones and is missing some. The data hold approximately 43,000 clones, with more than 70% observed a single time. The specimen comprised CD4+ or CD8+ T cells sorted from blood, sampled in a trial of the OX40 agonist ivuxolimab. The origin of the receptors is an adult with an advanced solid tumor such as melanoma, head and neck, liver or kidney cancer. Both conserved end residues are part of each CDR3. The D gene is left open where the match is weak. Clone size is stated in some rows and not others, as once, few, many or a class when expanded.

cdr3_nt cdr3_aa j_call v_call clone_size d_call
TGCAGCGCACGCTCATGGAAGTACCAAGAGACCCAGTACTTC CSARSWKYQETQYF TRBJ2-5 TRBV29-1 . .
TGCGCCAGCAGCTTGGCCCGGACTAGCGGGGGGGCGAATGAGCAGTTCTTC CASSLARTSGGANEQFF TRBJ2-1 TRBV5-1 . TRBD2
TGTGCCAGCAGCCCCCGAACAACTAATGAAAAACTGTTTTTT CASSPRTTNEKLFF TRBJ1-4 TRBV9 . .
TGTGCCAGCAGCTTAGGTAGAAGCGGGGGAGGCGAGCAGTACTTC CASSLGRSGGGEQYF TRBJ2-7 TRBV5-4 . TRBD2
TGTGCCAGCAGCGCTAGGAACACCGGGGAGCTGTTTTTT CASSARNTGELFF TRBJ2-2 TRBV27 . .
TGTGCTAGCCTATTCGGTGCCGGAAACATTCAGTACTTC CASLFGAGNIQYF TRBJ2-4 TRBV12-5 . .
TGTGCCAGCAGCTTAGCGGGCAGGGCTTCTGATACGCAGTATTTT CASSLAGRASDTQYF TRBJ2-3 TRBV7-2 . .
TGTGCCAGCAGTTACTACCTCAGGGGGGGTGGAAACACCATATATTTT CASSYYLRGGGNTIYF TRBJ1-3 TRBV6-5 . TRBD1
TGTGCCAGCAGCGTAGCAAGGGAGAGCACTGAAGCTTTCTTT CASSVARESTEAFF TRBJ1-1 TRBV9 . .
TGTGCCATCAGTGAGTCGAACAGCAATGAGCAGTTCTTC CAISESNSNEQFF TRBJ2-1 TRBV10-3 . .
TGTGCCACCCGACCGGGGGGGGATCAGCCCCAGCATTTT CATRPGGDQPQHF TRBJ1-5 TRBV28 . .
TGCAGCGTTGAAGAGGCTGGGTATGGGACCCAGTACTTC CSVEEAGYGTQYF TRBJ2-5 TRBV29-1 . .
TGTGCCAGCAACACGAACACCGGGGAGCTGTTTTTT CASNTNTGELFF TRBJ2-2 TRBV30 . .
TGTGCCAGTAGTATAGCCTGGGGGCATTTCGGGGAGCTGTTTTTT CASSIAWGHFGELFF TRBJ2-2 TRBV19 . .
TGTGCCAGCTCAGGACCCGGAGGGCCCCAGCATTTT CASSGPGGPQHF TRBJ1-5 TRBV18 . .
TGCGCCAGCAGCTTGGCCGGTCAGACGGCCACTGAAGCTTTCTTT CASSLAGQTATEAFF TRBJ1-1 TRBV5-1 . .
TGTGCCTGGAGTGTACGGAGAGAGCAGTACTTC CAWSVRREQYF TRBJ2-7 TRBV30 few .